What follows are 17 T cell receptor beta chains derived from one specimen sequenced in a study of OX40 agonist ivuxolimab in advanced cancers. The data were produced by immunoSEQ multiplex PCR, yet TCRdb's version contains in-frame clones alone and is incomplete. The table records tens of thousands of clones, under 85% of them present only once. The starting material was CD4+ or CD8+ T cells sorted from blood, obtained in a trial of the OX40 agonist ivuxolimab. Every receptor here comes from an adult with an advanced solid tumor such as melanoma, head and neck, liver or kidney cancer.

The chain joins TRBV7-9 to TRBJ1-2; unclear D gene. The germline V gene encodes CDR1 SEHNR and CDR2 FQNEAQ (reference sequence). The CDR3 runs to 15 residues. Trimming removed 2 bases at V and 0 bases at J, with 10 bases between. The CDR3: CASSLRPRANYGYTF. CDR3 in DNA: TGTGCCAGCAGCTTACGACCGAGAGCTAACTATGGCTACACCTTC.

The genes are TRBV6-6 and TRBJ1-2; 8 nucleotides align to TRBD1. The V and J ends lost 4 bases and 4 bases, in that order; junction bases with no gene match: 8. The CDR3 is made up of 15 amino acids. Per germline, CDR1 MNHNY and CDR2 SVGAGI (reference sequence). This CDR3 reads CASSSSTGGLYGYTF. The CDR3 DNA follows: TGTGCCAGCAGTTCCAGTACAGGGGGTCTCTATGGCTACACCTTC.

This chain connects TRBV6-6 to TRBJ2-5, with a possible D match to TRBD2 (5 bases). The CDR3 consists of 14 residues. Trimming removed 2 bases from V and 4 bases from J, with 11 bases in between. Per germline, CDR1 MNHNY and CDR2 SVGAGI (reference sequence). The DNA of the CDR3 is TGTGCCAGCAGTTACGATAACGGGGTAGAGACCCAGTACTTC. It is translated as CASSYDNGVETQYF.

The V and J genes are TRBV5-4 and TRBJ1-2, with D tentatively TRBD1 (5 bases). Trimming cost V 4 bases and J 0 bases, with 16 bases left between them. In germline, CDR1 is SGHNT, CDR2 YYREEE (reference sequence). The CDR3 contains 16 residues. DNA of the CDR3: TGTGCCAGCAGCGAAATTTCACAGGAGACTAACTATGGCTACACCTTC. It encodes CASSEISQETNYGYTF.

The genes are TRBV7-9 and TRBJ2-7, with 8 bases matching TRBD2. V was pared by 5 bases and J by 2 bases, with 5 bases of the junction left unmatched. The CDR3 sequence is 14 residues long. Germline V gene data show CDR1 as SEHNR and CDR2 as FQNEAQ (reference sequence). The CDR3, as DNA: TGTGCCAGCAGCGGAACTAGCGGAACCTACGAGCAGTACTTC. Its translation is CASSGTSGTYEQYF.

V usage is TRBV18 and J usage is TRBJ2-1; TRBD2 agrees at 9 bases. Trimming removed 2 bases from V and 6 bases from J; junction bases left unmatched: 5. This CDR3 comprises 15 residues. CDR1 KGHSH and CDR2 LQKENI come from the germline V gene. The CDR3: CASSPVSGRINEQFF. The CDR3 region has the DNA TGTGCCAGCTCACCAGTGAGCGGGAGGATCAATGAGCAGTTCTTC. Full variable domain (remainder filled in from reference TRBV18 and TRBJ2-1): NAGVMQNPRHLVRRRGQEARLRCSPMKGHSHVYWYRQLPEEGLKFMVYLQKENIIDESGMPKERFSAEFPKEGPSILRIQQVVRGDSAAYFCASSPVSGRINEQFFGPGTRLTVL.

This clone showed up just a few times. The chain couples TRBV7-8 to TRBJ2-7, with D maybe TRBD1 (5 bases). Trimming removed 0 bases at V and 5 bases at J, with 14 bases between. CDR3 length: 15 residues. Germline CDR1 is SGHVS and CDR2 is FQNEAQ. In nucleotides, the CDR3 is TGTGCCAGCAGCTTAGCCGGCAGGGTCGAAAACGAGCAGTACTTC. Amino acid sequence: CASSLAGRVENEQYF.

V and J are TRBV5-1 and TRBJ2-1, with a weak D call TRBD2 (6 bases). Per the germline V gene, CDR1 is SGHRS and CDR2 is YFSETQ. CDR3 size: 13 residues. Trimming cost V 4 bases and J 15 bases, with 20 bases left between them. The CDR3 loop reads CASSQDPQGAGFF. The CDR3 DNA reads TGCGCCAGCAGCCAGGACCCTCAAGGAGCGGGGTTCTTC.

This clone was observed a handful of times. This rearrangement joins TRBV7-9 to TRBJ1-2, with TRBD1 matching over 10 bases. V lost 1 base and J lost 3; bases outside the gene matches: 5. The CDR3 covers 16 residues. From germline, CDR1 is SEHNR and CDR2 FQNEAQ (reference sequence). The CDR3 spells CASSLGPTGGYYGYTF. CDR3 sequence (DNA): TGTGCCAGCAGCTTAGGCCCGACAGGGGGCTACTATGGCTACACCTTC.

V gene TRBV18 combines with J gene TRBJ2-5, with 10 nucleotides matching TRBD1. This CDR3 region has 15 residues. V lost 3 bases, J lost 2 bases, and 3 bases stayed unmatched. Germline V gene data show CDR1 as KGHSH and CDR2 as LQKENI. Written as DNA, the CDR3 is TGTGCCAGCTCACCGGACAGGGGGGTACAAGAGACCCAGTACTTC. It is translated as CASSPDRGVQETQYF.

This chain links TRBV4-1 with TRBJ2-5, with 7 bases lining up with TRBD2. CDR1 and CDR2 (germline): MGHRA, YSYEKL. The CDR3 spans 15 residues. Germline trimming cut 3 bases from V and 1 base from J; bases unmatched to any gene: 5. This CDR3 is CASSHGTGGQETQYF. The CDR3 DNA reads TGCGCCAGCAGCCACGGTACGGGAGGCCAAGAGACCCAGTACTTC.

The rearrangement links TRBV18 to TRBJ1-4; no reliable D call. Per the germline V gene, CDR1 is KGHSH and CDR2 is LQKENI. There are 16 residues in the CDR3. With 3 bases removed from V and 2 bases from J, the gap between germline ends came to 13 bases. The CDR3 loop is CASSPTWSSTNEKLFF. CDR3 sequence (DNA): TGTGCCAGCTCACCGACCTGGAGTTCGACTAATGAAAAACTGTTTTTT.

The CDR3 sequence: CASSARVGVYNEQFF. The DNA for the CDR3 is TGTGCCAGCAGCGCCAGGGTCGGGGTTTACAATGAGCAGTTCTTC. The V gene is TRBV9, the J gene TRBJ2-1; D possibly matches TRBD1 or TRBD2 (5 bases each). Trimming stripped 3 bases from V and 4 bases from J, with 14 bases between. This CDR3 has 15 amino acids. Germline CDR1 is SGDLS and CDR2 is YYNGEE.

The J gene is TRBJ2-3, the V gene TRBV5-1; D gene unclear. The CDR3 loop spans 12 amino acids. The V gene's germline CDR1 is SGHRS and CDR2 YFSETQ. V was clipped by 0 bases and J by 6 bases, with 5 bases between them. This CDR3 is CASSLDLDTQYF. Here the CDR3 DNA reads TGCGCCAGCAGCTTGGATTTGGATACGCAGTATTTT.

V gene TRBV5-1 combines with J gene TRBJ2-2, with 8 positions matching TRBD2. The CDR3 runs to 14 residues. Germline V gene data show CDR1 as SGHRS and CDR2 as YFSETQ. Trimming cost V 4 bases and J 4 bases; bases outside gene matches: 3. The CDR3 DNA reads TGCGCCAGCAGCCTAGGGACTAGCACCGGGGAGCTGTTTTTT. It yields the protein CASSLGTSTGELFF.

This chain uses TRBV9 with TRBJ2-7; 9 nucleotides line up with TRBD2. The CDR3 is made up of 17 amino acids. V lost 2 bases, J lost 0 bases, and 9 bases stayed unmatched. Germline V gene data show CDR1 as SGDLS and CDR2 as YYNGEE. The CDR3: CASSVGLAGSVSYEQYF. CDR3 nucleotide sequence: TGTGCCAGCAGCGTTGGCCTAGCGGGGTCAGTCTCCTACGAGCAGTACTTC.

The chain employs TRBV2 and TRBJ2-7, with 7 positions matching TRBD1. Germline lookup yields CDR1 SNHLY and CDR2 FYNNEI. There are 13 residues in the CDR3. Germline trimming cut 11 bases from V and 4 bases from J; bases unmatched to any gene: 11. In DNA, the CDR3 is TGTGCCGGCTGGACCGGGACAGATTACGAGCAGTACTTC. As protein: CAGWTGTDYEQYF.